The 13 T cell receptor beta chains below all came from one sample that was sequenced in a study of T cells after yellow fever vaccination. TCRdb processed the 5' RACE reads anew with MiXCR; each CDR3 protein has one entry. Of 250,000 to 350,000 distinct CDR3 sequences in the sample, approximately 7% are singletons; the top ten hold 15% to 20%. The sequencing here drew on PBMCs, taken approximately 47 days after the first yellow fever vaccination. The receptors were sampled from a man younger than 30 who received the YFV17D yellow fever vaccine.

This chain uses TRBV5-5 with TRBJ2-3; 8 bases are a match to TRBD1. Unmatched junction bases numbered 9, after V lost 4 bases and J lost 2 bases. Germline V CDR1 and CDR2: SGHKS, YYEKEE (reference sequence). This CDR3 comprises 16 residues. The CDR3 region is CASSAPGQDPTDTQYF. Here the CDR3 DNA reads TGTGCCAGCAGCGCCCCGGGACAGGATCCCACAGATACGCAGTATTTT.

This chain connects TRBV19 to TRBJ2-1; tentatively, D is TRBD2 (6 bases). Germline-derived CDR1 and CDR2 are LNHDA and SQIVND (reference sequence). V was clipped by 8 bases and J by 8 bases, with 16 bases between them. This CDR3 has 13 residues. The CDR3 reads CASGWGGDDEQFF. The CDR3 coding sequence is TGTGCCAGTGGATGGGGCGGGGACGATGAGCAGTTCTTC.

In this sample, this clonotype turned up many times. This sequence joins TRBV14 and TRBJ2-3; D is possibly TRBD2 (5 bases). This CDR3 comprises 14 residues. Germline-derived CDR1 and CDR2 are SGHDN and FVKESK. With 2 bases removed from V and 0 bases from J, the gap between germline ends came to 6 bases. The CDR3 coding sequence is TGTGCCAGCAGCCAAACGGGGAGCACAGATACGCAGTATTTT. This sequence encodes CASSQTGSTDTQYF.

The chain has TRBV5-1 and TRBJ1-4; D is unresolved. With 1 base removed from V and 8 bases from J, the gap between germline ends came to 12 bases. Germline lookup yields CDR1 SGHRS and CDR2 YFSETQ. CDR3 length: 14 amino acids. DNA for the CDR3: TGCGCCAGCAGCTTGAGACACCCAACAGAAAAACTGTTTTTT. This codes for CASSLRHPTEKLFF. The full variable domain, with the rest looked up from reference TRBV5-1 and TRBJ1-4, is KAGVTQTPRYLIKTRGQQVTLSCSPISGHRSVSWYQQTPGQGLQFLFEYFSETQRNKGNFPGRFSGRQFSNSRSEMNVSTLELGDSALYLCASSLRHPTEKLFFGSGTQLSVL.

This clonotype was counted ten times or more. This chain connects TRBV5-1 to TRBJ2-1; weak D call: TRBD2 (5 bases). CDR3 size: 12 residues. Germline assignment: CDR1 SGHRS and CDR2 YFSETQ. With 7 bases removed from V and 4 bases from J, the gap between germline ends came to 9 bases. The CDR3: CASREGYNEQFF. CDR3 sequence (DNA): TGCGCCAGCCGCGAGGGTTACAATGAGCAGTTCTTC.

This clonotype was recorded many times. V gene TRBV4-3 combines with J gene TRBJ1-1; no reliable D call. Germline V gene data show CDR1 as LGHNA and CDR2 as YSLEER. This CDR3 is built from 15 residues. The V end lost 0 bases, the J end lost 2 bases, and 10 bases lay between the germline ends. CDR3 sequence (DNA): TGCGCCAGCAGCCAAGATGTAAATCGAAACACTGAAGCTTTCTTT. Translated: CASSQDVNRNTEAFF.

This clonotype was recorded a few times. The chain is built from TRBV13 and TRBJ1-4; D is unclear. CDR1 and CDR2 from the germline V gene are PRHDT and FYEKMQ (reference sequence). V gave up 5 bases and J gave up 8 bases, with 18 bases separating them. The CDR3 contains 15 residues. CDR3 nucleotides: TGTGCCAGCAGCCAAGGACGTTCCAAAAGCGAAAAACTGTTTTTT. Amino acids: CASSQGRSKSEKLFF.

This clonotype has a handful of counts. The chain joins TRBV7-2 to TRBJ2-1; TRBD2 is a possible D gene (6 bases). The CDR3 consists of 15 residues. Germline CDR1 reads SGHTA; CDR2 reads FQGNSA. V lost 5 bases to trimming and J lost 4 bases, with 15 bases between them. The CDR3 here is CASSRDFSPYNEQFF. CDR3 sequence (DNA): TGTGCCAGCAGCCGGGACTTCTCGCCTTACAATGAGCAGTTCTTC.

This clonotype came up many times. CDR3 residues: CASSPPEGVDTQYF. The DNA of the CDR3 is TGTGCCAGCTCACCACCCGAGGGGGTAGATACGCAGTATTTT. The chain employs TRBV18 and TRBJ2-3; D might be TRBD1 (6 bases). Trimming took off 0 bases at V and 5 bases at J, with 9 bases between the two ends. Germline CDR1 is KGHSH and CDR2 is LQKENI. The CDR3 is made up of 14 amino acids.

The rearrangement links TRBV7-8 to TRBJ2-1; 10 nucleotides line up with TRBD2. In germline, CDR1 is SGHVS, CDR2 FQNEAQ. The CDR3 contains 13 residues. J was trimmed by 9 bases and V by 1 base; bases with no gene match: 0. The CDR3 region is CASSLERGGEQFF. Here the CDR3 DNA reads TGTGCCAGCAGCTTAGAGCGGGGGGGTGAGCAGTTCTTC.

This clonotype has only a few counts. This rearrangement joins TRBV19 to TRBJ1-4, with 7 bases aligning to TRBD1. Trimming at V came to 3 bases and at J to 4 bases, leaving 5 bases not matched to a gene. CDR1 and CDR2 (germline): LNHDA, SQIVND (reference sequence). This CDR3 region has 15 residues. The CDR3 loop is CASSMPGTVNEKLFF. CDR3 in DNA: TGTGCCAGTAGTATGCCCGGGACAGTTAATGAAAAACTGTTTTTT.

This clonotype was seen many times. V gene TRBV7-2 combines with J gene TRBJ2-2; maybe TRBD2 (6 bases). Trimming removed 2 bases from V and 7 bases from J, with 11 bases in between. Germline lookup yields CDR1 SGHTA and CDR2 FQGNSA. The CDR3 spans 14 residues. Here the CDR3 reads CASSLTGGDGELFF. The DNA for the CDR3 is TGTGCCAGCAGCTTAACCGGGGGTGACGGGGAGCTGTTTTTT.

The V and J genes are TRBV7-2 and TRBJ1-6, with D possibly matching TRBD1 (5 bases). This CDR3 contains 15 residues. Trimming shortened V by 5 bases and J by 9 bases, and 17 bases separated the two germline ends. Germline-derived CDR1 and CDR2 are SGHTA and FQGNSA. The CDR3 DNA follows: TGTGCCAGCAGCCCTCAGGGATCAATGGCTTCACCCCTCCACTTT. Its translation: CASSPQGSMASPLHF.